This section outlines one T cell receptor (beta chain) sequence together with its context. The antigen is not known. Antigen-specific CD4+ T cells were first expanded with viral peptide pools by the ViraFEST assay and only then sequenced. Culture lasted 10 days before CD4+ T cell isolation. None of the vaccinated had previously contracted SARS-CoV-2, and their nucleocapsid antibodies tested negative. This sample is part of a study of vaccination effects on CD4 cells after COVID-19. Study summary: It was two doses of either the BNT162b2 or mRNA-1273 vaccine that participants received. Study conclusions and caveats: Convalescent patients numbered few in the study; early post-infection timepoints were missing entirely. From healthy vaccinees, only 1 of 255 vaccine-induced clones also reacted to common cold coronaviruses.

This CDR3 spans 15 amino acids. The junction had 10 bases not matched to a gene; V was cut back by 5 bases and J by 6 bases. Germline V gene lookup returns CDR1 PRHDT and CDR2 FYEKMQ (reference sequence). Assay used: immunoSEQ multiplex PCR; TCRdb lists only in-frame clones, some missing. The sample holds 65,000 to 90,000 clones, 65% to 85% seen once. The specimen was CD4+ T cells from PBMCs cultured with HCoV-NL63 spike peptides, collected before COVID-19 vaccination. This sequence was found in a human donor who received a COVID-19 vaccine. The J gene is TRBJ2-7, the V gene TRBV13; 10 bases match TRBD1. CDR3 nucleotide sequence: TGTGCCAGCAGCGCGAGCCGGGGACAGGGGTCCGAGCAGTACGTC. Translation gives CASSASRGQGSEQYV.